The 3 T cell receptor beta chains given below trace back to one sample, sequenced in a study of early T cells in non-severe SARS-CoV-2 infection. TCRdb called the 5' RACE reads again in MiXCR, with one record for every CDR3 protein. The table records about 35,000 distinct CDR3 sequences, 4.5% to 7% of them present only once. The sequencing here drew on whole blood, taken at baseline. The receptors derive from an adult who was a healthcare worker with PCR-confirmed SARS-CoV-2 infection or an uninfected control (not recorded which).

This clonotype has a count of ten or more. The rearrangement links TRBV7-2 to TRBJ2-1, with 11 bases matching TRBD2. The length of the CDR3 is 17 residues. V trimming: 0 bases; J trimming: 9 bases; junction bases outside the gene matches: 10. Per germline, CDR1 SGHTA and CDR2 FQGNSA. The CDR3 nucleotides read TGTGCCAGCAGCTTAGCGCAACTAGCGGGAGTTGGGTGTGAGCAGTTCTTC. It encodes CASSLAQLAGVGCEQFF. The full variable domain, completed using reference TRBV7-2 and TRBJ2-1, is GAGVSQSPSNKVTEKGKDVELRCDPISGHTALYWYRQSLGQGLEFLIYFQGNSAPDKSGLPSDRFSAERTGGSVSTLTIQRTQQEDSAVYLCASSLAQLAGVGCEQFFGPGTRLTVL.

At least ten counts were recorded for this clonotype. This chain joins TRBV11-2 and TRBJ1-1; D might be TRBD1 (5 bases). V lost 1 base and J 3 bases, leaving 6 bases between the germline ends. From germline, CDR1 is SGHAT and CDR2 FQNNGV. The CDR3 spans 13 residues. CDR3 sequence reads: CASSLARDTEAFF. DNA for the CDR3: TGTGCCAGCAGCTTAGCCAGGGACACTGAAGCTTTCTTT.

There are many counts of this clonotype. The CDR3 region has the DNA TGTGCCAGCAGCTCCAGGACAGGGGGGAATGAGCAGTTCTTC. Translation gives CASSSRTGGNEQFF. V is TRBV4-2 and J is TRBJ2-1, with 10 bases fitting TRBD1. Germline loops: CDR1 LGHNA, CDR2 YNFKEQ. The CDR3 sequence is 14 residues long. Trimming took 5 bases from V and 7 from J; bases not matched to a gene: 5.